This is a list of T cell receptor beta chains from one sample in a study of shared clonotypes between healthy human individuals. Sequencing used immunoSEQ multiplex PCR; TCRdb keeps in-frame clones, though not all of them. The table has some 2,100,000 clones, nearly 97% seen once. Sequencing was performed on naive CD4+ T cells sorted from blood. These receptors were taken from a man younger than 30 in good health. CDR3s include the opening cysteine and the closing phenylalanine or tryptophan. Fields, in order: clone size, D gene, J gene, V gene, CDR3 protein, CDR3 DNA. A D gene is named only where the DNA matches it firmly. Rows give clone size only sometimes, using once, few, many, or a class for an expanded clone.

abundance: NA; d_gene: NA; j_gene: TRBJ1-6; v_gene: TRBV6-1; CDR3aa: CASSAKGHLSSYNSPLHF; CDR3nt: TGTGCCAGCAGTGCCAAGGGACACTTAAGCTCCTATAATTCACCCCTCCACTTT
abundance: NA; d_gene: NA; j_gene: TRBJ1-3; v_gene: TRBV6-1; CDR3aa: CASSALYLRGSSGNTIYF; CDR3nt: TGTGCCAGCAGTGCCCTTTACCTCAGGGGAAGCTCTGGAAACACCATATATTTT
abundance: NA; d_gene: NA; j_gene: TRBJ2-3; v_gene: TRBV18; CDR3aa: CASSPPSASTDTQYF; CDR3nt: TGTGCCAGCTCACCACCGTCAGCGTCCACAGATACGCAGTATTTT
abundance: NA; d_gene: NA; j_gene: TRBJ2-2; v_gene: TRBV5-4; CDR3aa: CASSQNTGELFF; CDR3nt: TGTGCCAGCAGCCAGAACACCGGGGAGCTGTTTTTT
abundance: NA; d_gene: NA; j_gene: TRBJ2-7; v_gene: TRBV5-1; CDR3aa: CASSTRGFLPQDHSYEQYF; CDR3nt: TGCGCCAGCAGCACCCGCGGGTTCCTGCCACAGGATCACTCCTACGAGCAGTACTTC
abundance: once; d_gene: NA; j_gene: TRBJ2-1; v_gene: TRBV29-1; CDR3aa: CSVEGAFYNEQFF; CDR3nt: TGCAGCGTTGAGGGGGCTTTTTACAATGAGCAGTTCTTC
abundance: NA; d_gene: TRBD1; j_gene: TRBJ1-1; v_gene: TRBV30; CDR3aa: CAWNPTGSNTEAFF; CDR3nt: TGTGCCTGGAACCCGACAGGGTCGAACACTGAAGCTTTCTTT
abundance: NA; d_gene: TRBD2; j_gene: TRBJ2-1; v_gene: TRBV16; CDR3aa: CASSPLAGEQFF; CDR3nt: TGTGCCAGCAGCCCGCTAGCGGGTGAGCAGTTCTTC
abundance: NA; d_gene: NA; j_gene: TRBJ1-5; v_gene: TRBV2; CDR3aa: CASRSGSNQPQHF; CDR3nt: TGTGCCAGCAGGTCTGGTAGCAATCAGCCCCAGCATTTT
abundance: once; d_gene: NA; j_gene: TRBJ2-2; v_gene: TRBV19; CDR3aa: CANTGIPNTGELFF; CDR3nt: TGTGCCAATACCGGGATTCCGAACACCGGGGAGCTGTTTTTT
abundance: NA; d_gene: NA; j_gene: TRBJ1-4; v_gene: TRBV4-2; CDR3aa: CASSQEEGVSNEKLFF; CDR3nt: TGTGCCAGCAGCCAGGAAGAGGGAGTTTCTAATGAAAAACTGTTTTTT
abundance: NA; d_gene: NA; j_gene: TRBJ1-2; v_gene: TRBV28; CDR3aa: CASSRTDRANYGYTF; CDR3nt: TGTGCCAGCAGTCGGACGGACAGAGCAAACTATGGCTACACCTTC
abundance: NA; d_gene: TRBD2; j_gene: TRBJ2-1; v_gene: TRBV7-9; CDR3aa: CASSHLAGVQNEQFF; CDR3nt: TGTGCCAGCAGCCATCTAGCGGGAGTTCAAAATGAGCAGTTCTTC
abundance: NA; d_gene: NA; j_gene: TRBJ1-3; v_gene: TRBV15; CDR3aa: CATSRDPGSGNTIYF; CDR3nt: TGTGCCACCAGCAGAGATCCAGGTTCTGGAAACACCATATATTTT
abundance: NA; d_gene: TRBD2; j_gene: TRBJ2-1; v_gene: TRBV7-2; CDR3aa: CASSPRLAGAHEQFF; CDR3nt: TGTGCCAGCAGCCCACGACTAGCGGGAGCCCATGAGCAGTTCTTC
abundance: NA; d_gene: NA; j_gene: TRBJ2-5; v_gene: TRBV7-6; CDR3aa: CASSLYGRQETQYF; CDR3nt: TGTGCCAGCAGCTTATACGGGCGTCAAGAGACCCAGTACTTC
abundance: NA; d_gene: TRBD2; j_gene: TRBJ2-1; v_gene: TRBV4-1; CDR3aa: CASSQGSTSGYNEQFF; CDR3nt: TGCGCCAGCAGCCAAGGGTCGACTAGCGGTTACAATGAGCAGTTCTTC
abundance: NA; d_gene: NA; j_gene: TRBJ2-2; v_gene: TRBV7-2; CDR3aa: CASSRAGPSTGELFF; CDR3nt: TGTGCCAGCAGCCGGGCCGGCCCGAGCACCGGGGAGCTGTTTTTT
abundance: NA; d_gene: NA; j_gene: TRBJ2-1; v_gene: TRBV6-5; CDR3aa: CASSYSGSSYNEQFF; CDR3nt: TGTGCCAGCAGTTACTCGGGGAGCTCCTACAATGAGCAGTTCTTC
abundance: NA; d_gene: NA; j_gene: TRBJ1-1; v_gene: TRBV2; CDR3aa: CASSQEPGRKPPGAFF; CDR3nt: TGTGCCAGCAGCCAAGAGCCGGGACGTAAACCTCCCGGGGCTTTCTTT
abundance: NA; d_gene: NA; j_gene: TRBJ1-3; v_gene: TRBV30; CDR3aa: CAWSRGNTIYF; CDR3nt: TGTGCCTGGAGTCGGGGAAACACCATATATTTT
abundance: NA; d_gene: NA; j_gene: TRBJ1-5; v_gene: TRBV30; CDR3aa: CAWSVGGQPQHF; CDR3nt: TGTGCCTGGAGTGTGGGGGGTCAGCCCCAGCATTTT
abundance: NA; d_gene: NA; j_gene: TRBJ2-3; v_gene: TRBV28; CDR3aa: CASPDRNTDTQYF; CDR3nt: TGTGCCAGTCCAGACCGGAACACAGATACGCAGTATTTT
abundance: NA; d_gene: TRBD2; j_gene: TRBJ2-3; v_gene: TRBV5-1; CDR3aa: CASSSGTSGSVDTQYF; CDR3nt: TGCGCCAGCAGCTCCGGGACTAGCGGGAGTGTAGATACGCAGTATTTT
abundance: NA; d_gene: TRBD1; j_gene: TRBJ2-3; v_gene: TRBV28; CDR3aa: CASENRGGSDTQYF; CDR3nt: TGTGCCAGCGAAAACAGGGGTGGGTCAGATACGCAGTATTTT
abundance: once; d_gene: TRBD1; j_gene: TRBJ1-2; v_gene: TRBV27; CDR3aa: CASSLGTGNGYTF; CDR3nt: TGTGCCAGCAGTTTAGGGACAGGGAATGGCTACACCTTC
abundance: NA; d_gene: NA; j_gene: TRBJ2-5; v_gene: TRBV30; CDR3aa: CAWSSGSAGETQYF; CDR3nt: TGTGCCTGGAGCTCGGGCTCGGCAGGAGAGACCCAGTACTTC
abundance: NA; d_gene: TRBD2; j_gene: TRBJ2-1; v_gene: TRBV4-1; CDR3aa: CASSQLLAGGYEQFF; CDR3nt: TGCGCCAGCAGCCAATTACTAGCGGGGGGCTATGAGCAGTTCTTC